The 7 T cell receptor beta chains reported below all come from one sample, sequenced in a study of response to subunit inactivated influenza vaccine. TCRdb recomputed calls from the RT-PCR reads with MiXCR, one row per CDR3 protein. This table has 500,000 to 550,000 distinct CDR3 sequences, less than 25% appearing once. The same sample was also used in a study of T cells expressing NK-cell markers. Per that study: What made the TCR beta cDNA was 5'RACE template switching with UMIs.

The input for sequencing was CD4+ T cells sorted from PBMCs, taken about 12 days after vaccination. The receptors stem from a man aged 45-60 years who received an inactivated influenza vaccine.

The CDR3 spells CAISGSGGMGNEQFF. The CDR3 coding sequence is TGTGCCATCAGTGGGAGCGGGGGCATGGGAAATGAGCAGTTCTTC. The chain uses TRBV10-3 and TRBJ2-1, with 8 bases lining up with TRBD2. CDR1 and CDR2 (germline): ENHRY, SYGVKD. The CDR3 has 15 amino acids. Germline trimming cut 4 bases from V and 7 bases from J; bases unmatched to any gene: 9.

This clonotype appeared a few times. V usage is TRBV5-1 and J usage is TRBJ2-7, with 9 bases matching TRBD1. V lost 4 bases and J lost 7; bases outside the gene matches: 12. CDR1 and CDR2 from the germline V gene are SGHRS and YFSETQ. CDR3 length: 15 residues. CDR3 region: CASSAIRQGETEQYF. CDR3 nucleotides: TGCGCCAGCAGCGCAATCAGACAGGGGGAGACGGAGCAGTACTTC.

This clonotype has at least ten counts. The rearrangement joins TRBV7-6 to TRBJ2-5; 7 positions agree with TRBD1. In germline, CDR1 is SGHVS, CDR2 FNYEAQ. Trimming at V came to 5 bases and at J to 2 bases, leaving 5 bases not matched to a gene. There are 14 residues in the CDR3. Written as DNA, the CDR3 is TGTGCCAGCAGCCGAGGGACAGTACAAGAGACCCAGTACTTC. Translated: CASSRGTVQETQYF.

V usage is TRBV6-6 and J usage is TRBJ1-1, with 7 bases aligning to TRBD1. With V trimmed by 2 bases and J by 8 bases, 5 bases remained unmatched. The CDR3 sequence is 13 residues long. Germline assignment: CDR1 MNHNY and CDR2 SVGAGI (reference sequence). As DNA, the CDR3 is TGTGCCAGCAGTTACCCTGGGACAGTCGAAGCTTTCTTT. The encoded protein is CASSYPGTVEAFF.

The chain has TRBV9 and TRBJ2-3; TRBD2 might be the D (5 bases). CDR1 and CDR2 from the germline V gene are SGDLS and YYNGEE. The CDR3 has 14 amino acids. V was trimmed by 0 bases and J by 5 bases, leaving 10 bases between them. The CDR3 sequence: CASSVGAGVDTQYF. The CDR3 bases are TGTGCCAGCAGCGTAGGTGCCGGGGTAGATACGCAGTATTTT.

The chain carries TRBV12-3 or TRBV12-4 and TRBJ1-1; D perhaps matches TRBD1 (6 bases). V shed 7 bases and J shed 6 bases, with 27 bases lying between them. The CDR3 sequence is 17 residues long. Written as DNA, the CDR3 is TGTGCCAGCACTCCCTGGGGAAGGGGGGGCCGGGGAGCTGAAGCTTTCTTT. Amino acid sequence: CASTPWGRGGRGAEAFF.

This clonotype was counted only a few times. The rearrangement joins TRBV20-1 to TRBJ1-5, with D uncertain. Trimming stripped 1 base from V and 0 bases from J, with 7 bases between. Germline assignment: CDR1 DFQATT and CDR2 SNEGSKA (reference sequence). CDR3 size: 14 residues. CDR3 coding DNA: TGCAGTGCTAGAGGCAGCTATAGCAATCAGCCCCAGCATTTT. Translation: CSARGSYSNQPQHF.